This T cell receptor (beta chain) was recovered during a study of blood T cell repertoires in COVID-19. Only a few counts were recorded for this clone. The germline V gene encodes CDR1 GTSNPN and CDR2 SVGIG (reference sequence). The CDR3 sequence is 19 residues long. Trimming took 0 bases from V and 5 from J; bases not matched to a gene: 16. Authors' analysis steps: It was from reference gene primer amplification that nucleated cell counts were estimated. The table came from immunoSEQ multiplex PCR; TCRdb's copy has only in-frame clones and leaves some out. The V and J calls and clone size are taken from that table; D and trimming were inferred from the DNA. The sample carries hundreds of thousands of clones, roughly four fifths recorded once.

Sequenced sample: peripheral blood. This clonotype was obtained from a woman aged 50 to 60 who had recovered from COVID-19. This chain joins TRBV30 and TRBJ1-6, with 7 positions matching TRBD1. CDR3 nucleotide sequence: TGTGCCTGGAGTGTCGAAGCAAGGGTAGGGGGCGTCCATAATTCACCCCTCCACTTT. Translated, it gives CAWSVEARVGGVHNSPLHF. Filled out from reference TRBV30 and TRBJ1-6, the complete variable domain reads SQTIHQWPATLVQPVGSPLSLECTVEGTSNPNLYWYRQAAGRGLQLLFYSVGIGQISSEVPQNLSASRPQDRQFILSSKKLLLSDSGFYLCAWSVEARVGGVHNSPLHFGNGTRLTVT.